Each of the 16 T cell receptor beta chains below was sequenced from the same sample in a study of blood T cell repertoires in COVID-19. Measured with immunoSEQ multiplex PCR; TCRdb has only the in-frame clones, and not every one. Among approximately 200,000 clones listed, 86% were seen once. The specimen was PBMCs or T cells enriched from blood (not recorded which). The receptors derive from a woman in her twenties or thirties who had been exposed to COVID-19.

This chain uses TRBV6-5 with TRBJ1-3, with 7 positions matching TRBD1. V lost 6 bases to trimming and J lost 7 bases; unmatched junction nucleotides: 9. CDR3 length: 14 amino acids. Germline V gives CDR1 MNHEY, CDR2 SVGAGI. The CDR3 loop is CASRSRGRGNTIYF. The DNA of the CDR3 is TGTGCCAGCAGGTCAAGGGGGCGAGGGAACACCATATATTTT.

DNA of the CDR3: TGTGCCAGCAGCCAAGACGGGGGGCTCACTGAAGCTTTCTTT. Translated, it gives CASSQDGGLTEAFF. The rearrangement uses TRBV3-1 (or the pseudogene TRBV3-2) and TRBJ1-1, with D possibly TRBD1 on 6 matching bases. Germline CDR1 reads LGHDT; CDR2 reads YNNKEL (reference sequence). V dropped 0 bases and J dropped 4 bases, with 9 bases sitting between them. This CDR3 region has 14 residues.

Turning to this clone: Distinct nucleotide sequences in the sample also encode this CDR3. The chain links TRBV7-3 to TRBJ2-5, with a weak D call TRBD2 (6 bases). V was trimmed by 3 bases and J by 5 bases, leaving 10 bases between them. Germline values: CDR1 SGHTA, CDR2 FQGTGA. The CDR3 consists of 13 residues. The CDR3 loop is CASSFAGGETQYF. The CDR3 region has the DNA TGTGCCAGCAGCTTCGCTGGGGGGGAGACCCAGTACTTC.

This chain joins TRBV10-3 and TRBJ1-5; 8 nucleotides align to TRBD1. Germline V CDR1 and CDR2: ENHRY, SYGVKD. CDR3 length equals 15 residues. With V trimmed by 0 bases and J by 2 bases, 0 bases remained unmatched. CDR3 protein: CAISESTGGNQPQHF. CDR3 DNA sequence: TGTGCCATCAGTGAGTCGACAGGGGGCAATCAGCCCCAGCATTTT.

The chain carries TRBV5-1 and TRBJ2-3; 8 nucleotides line up with TRBD2. This CDR3 has 16 residues. Germline V lookup: CDR1 SGHRS, CDR2 YFSETQ. After removal of 3 bases from V and 4 bases from J, the junction contained 10 bases not matched to a gene. The CDR3 spells CASSSIGSGEADTQYF. CDR3 in DNA: TGCGCCAGCAGCTCCATCGGTAGCGGGGAGGCAGATACGCAGTATTTT.

This clone was seen a single time. The rearrangement joins TRBV28 to TRBJ1-1; tentatively, D is TRBD1 (5 bases). Deletions cut 6 bases from V and 2 bases from J, with 16 bases between. CDR3 length equals 15 residues. Germline-derived CDR1 and CDR2 are MDHEN and SYDVKM. CDR3 residues: CASSLGGVGNTEAFF. CDR3 bases: TGTGCCAGCAGCCTGGGAGGGGTGGGAAACACTGAAGCTTTCTTT.

J is TRBJ1-2 and V is TRBV5-1; 9 bases line up with TRBD1. CDR1 is SGHRS and CDR2 is YFSETQ in the germline V gene. V trimming: 4 bases; J trimming: 4 bases; junction bases outside the gene matches: 8. The CDR3 sequence is 15 residues long. This chain's CDR3 is CASSPRDRVPYGYTF. CDR3 nucleotides: TGCGCCAGCAGCCCCCGGGACAGGGTTCCCTATGGCTACACCTTC.

The rearrangement links TRBV19 to TRBJ2-1, with 9 bases matching TRBD2. V lost 4 bases and J lost 6; bases outside the gene matches: 4. CDR3 length: 14 residues. CDR1 is LNHDA and CDR2 is SQIVND in the germline V gene (reference sequence). The CDR3 spells CASSRTSESNEQFF. In nucleotides, the CDR3 is TGTGCCAGTAGTAGGACTAGCGAGAGCAATGAGCAGTTCTTC.

This chain links TRBV6-5 with TRBJ1-2, with a possible D match to TRBD1 (6 bases). Germline CDR1 reads MNHEY; CDR2 reads SVGAGI. The CDR3 spans 12 residues. Trimming pared 6 bases from V and 6 bases from J, leaving 11 bases between. This CDR3 reads CASRDSWDGYTF. The CDR3 DNA reads as TGTGCCAGCAGGGACAGCTGGGATGGCTACACCTTC.

The genes are TRBV4-2 and TRBJ2-7; D is unclear. V lost 0 bases to trimming and J lost 6 bases, with 12 bases between them. The CDR3 has 14 residues. Germline CDR1 and CDR2: LGHNA and YNFKEQ. The CDR3 bases are TGTGCCAGCAGCCAAGATAGGAGTAGCTTCGAGCAGTACTTC. Protein product: CASSQDRSSFEQYF.

This chain connects TRBV27 to TRBJ1-2; 9 bases fit TRBD1. Trimming at V came to 5 bases and at J to 5 bases, leaving 9 bases not matched to a gene. This CDR3 contains 15 residues. CDR1 and CDR2 (germline): MNHEY, SMNVEV (reference sequence). DNA for the CDR3: TGTGCCAGCAGTCAACGGACAGGGGATTTGTATGGCTACACCTTC. It translates to CASSQRTGDLYGYTF.

This clone was seen only a few times. The chain employs TRBV11-3 and TRBJ2-1; 7 bases align to TRBD1. The CDR3 loop spans 15 amino acids. CDR1 is SGHNT, CDR2 YENEEA, per germline. V lost 3 bases to trimming and J lost 2 bases; unmatched junction nucleotides: 4. This chain's CDR3 is CASSFGQETYNEQFF. The CDR3 DNA reads TGTGCCAGCAGCTTCGGACAGGAAACCTACAATGAGCAGTTCTTC.

The chain employs TRBV12-5 and TRBJ1-4; no definite D call. The CDR3 is 17 amino acids. Germline values: CDR1 LGHNT, CDR2 FRNRAP. V shed 0 bases and J shed 0 bases, with 11 bases lying between them. The CDR3 DNA reads as TGTGCTAGTGGTTTGGTACGTCCCCAGGCAACTAATGAAAAACTGTTTTTT. Amino acid sequence: CASGLVRPQATNEKLFF.

The chain is built from TRBV21-1 and TRBJ1-6; the DNA was not used to check the table's D call, TRBD1. TRBV21-1 is a pseudogene locus. CDR3 length: 18 amino acids. CDR3 DNA sequence: TGTGCCAGCAGCGCCCCCGAGTGGCAGGGTTTATTGCGTTCACCCCTCCACTTT. Translating gives CASSAPEWQGLLRSPLHF.

A single count supports this clone. The rearrangement uses TRBV5-1 and TRBJ1-1, with D hard to call. The CDR3 contains 15 residues. With 4 bases removed from V and 6 bases from J, the gap between germline ends came to 19 bases. Germline-derived CDR1 and CDR2 are SGHRS and YFSETQ. The CDR3 DNA reads as TGCGCCAGCAGCCCGTCTTATACAAGCGGACCTGAAGCTTTCTTT. Translation gives CASSPSYTSGPEAFF.

V gene TRBV27 combines with J gene TRBJ2-6; possible D gene TRBD1, 5 bases. The CDR3 sequence is 16 residues long. Trimming removed 3 bases at V and 0 bases at J, with 9 bases between. Germline V gene data show CDR1 as MNHEY and CDR2 as SMNVEV (reference sequence). CDR3 nucleotides: TGTGCCAGCAGTTTCCTTGGGGCCTCTGGGGCCAACGTCCTGACTTTC. It yields the protein CASSFLGASGANVLTF.